This T cell receptor (beta chain) was sequenced for a study of blood T cell repertoires in COVID-19. Repertoires were generated with immunoSEQ multiplex PCR, while TCRdb's copy carries only in-frame clones and drops some. Counted here are about 120,000 clones, 80% to 90% occurring once; the ten biggest clones make up 25% to 35%. Sequenced sample: peripheral blood. The TCR comes from a man in his sixties or seventies with active or convalescent COVID-19.

CDR3: CATSETGTSGYNEQFF. CDR3 bases: TGTGCCACCAGTGAGACCGGGACTAGCGGGTACAATGAGCAGTTCTTC. The V gene is TRBV24-1, the J gene TRBJ2-1, with TRBD2 identical over 12 bases. Germline V gene sequence: CDR1 KGHDR, CDR2 SFDVKD. This CDR3 has 16 residues. Trimming took 4 bases from V and 4 from J; bases not matched to a gene: 4.